The T cell receptor beta chain under discussion was sequenced for a study of metastatic and nonmetastatic thyroid tumors. Across the whole study: For malignant and benign thyroid patients, tumor or nodule tissue and blood were the sources whose repertoires were compared.

The V and J ends lost 0 bases and 3 bases, in that order; junction bases with no gene match: 3. This CDR3 spans 17 amino acids. CDR1 is MRHNA and CDR2 is SNTAGT in the germline V gene. Until they underwent thyroid surgery, no patient had received any treatment. Using MiXCR, TCRdb reanalyzed the PCR reads. The sample has roughly 14,000 clones; 20% to 30% are singletons. This clone is judged medium-sized. Other DNA sequences in this sample translate to the same CDR3. This TCR was recovered from a female donor with papillary thyroid cancer or a benign thyroid nodule (not recorded which). Some clones in this sample may be carry-over from other donors' samples. Source material: tumor tissue. The J gene is TRBJ2-2, the V gene TRBV6-4; 11 positions agree with TRBD2. CDR3: CASSDSTSGTDTGELFF. CDR3 nucleotide sequence: TGTGCCAGCAGTGACTCGACTAGCGGGACGGACACCGGGGAGCTGTTTTTT.